The 9 T cell receptor beta chains below all came from one sample that was sequenced in a study of T cell repertoires in cytomegalovirus infection. MiXCR was run by TCRdb on the reads, yielding one entry per CDR3 protein. The sample contains fewer than 950,000 distinct CDR3 sequences, about 30% of which appear only once. Their specific antigens are unknown. The sample consisted of cultured CD8+ T cells from PBMCs, taken from culture after CMV antigen stimulation. The receptors come from a human donor in good health (CMV status not recorded). Some clones in this sample may be carry-over from other donors' samples.

This clonotype was recorded a few times. The gene calls are TRBV12-3 or TRBV12-4 and TRBJ1-1, with 10 bases that match TRBD1. This CDR3 region has 14 residues. Losses at the gene ends were 5 bases for V and 4 bases for J; bases not matched to a gene: 4. The CDR3 DNA follows: TGTGCCAGCAGTCCGGACAGGGGGAGCACTGAAGCTTTCTTT. Translating gives CASSPDRGSTEAFF.

The table lists this clonotype with a few counts. The gene calls are TRBV19 and TRBJ2-2; D tentatively fits TRBD1 or TRBD2 (5 bases each). Germline V CDR1 and CDR2: LNHDA, SQIVND (reference sequence). The CDR3 is 12 residues long. V lost 7 bases and J 6 bases, leaving 9 bases between the germline ends. CDR3: CASIGAAGELFF. The DNA for the CDR3 is TGTGCCAGTATCGGGGCAGCCGGGGAGCTGTTTTTT.

The chain recombines TRBV6-8 with TRBJ1-2; maybe TRBD1 (6 bases). V lost 7 bases, J lost 8 bases, and 14 bases lay in between. This CDR3 is built from 12 residues. Germline lookup yields CDR1 MNHGY and CDR2 SAAAGT. The CDR3 nucleotides read TGTGCCAGCACACCTGGGACATTCGGCTACACCTTC. It translates to CASTPGTFGYTF.

The chain carries TRBV12-3 or TRBV12-4 and TRBJ2-5, with D perhaps matching TRBD2 (5 bases). The CDR3 sequence is 13 residues long. The V end lost 3 bases, the J end lost 5 bases, and 10 bases lay between the germline ends. CDR3 in amino acids: CASSFRAGETQYF. The CDR3 nucleotides read TGTGCCAGCAGTTTTCGGGCGGGCGAGACCCAGTACTTC.

The gene calls are TRBV27 and TRBJ1-1, with 8 bases fitting TRBD1. CDR1 is MNHEY and CDR2 is SMNVEV in the germline V gene (reference sequence). This CDR3 region has 14 residues. V shed 7 bases, J shed 6 bases, and the junction held 10 bases outside the gene matches. The CDR3: CASTRTGRGSEAFF. The CDR3 bases are TGTGCCAGCACCCGGACAGGGAGAGGGTCTGAAGCTTTCTTT.

The chain couples TRBV11-2 to TRBJ2-7; 8 nucleotides line up with TRBD1. Per the germline V gene, CDR1 is SGHAT and CDR2 is FQNNGV. This CDR3 region has 18 residues. The trim removed 1 base at V and 4 bases at J, leaving 15 bases unmatched. Here the CDR3 reads CASSLVRSNRGVSYEQYV. The DNA for the CDR3 is TGTGCCAGCAGCTTAGTAAGATCCAACAGGGGGGTTTCTTACGAGCAGTACGTC.

The V call is TRBV6-8, the J call TRBJ1-5; D uncertain. V lost 7 bases to trimming and J lost 1 base, with 11 bases between them. This CDR3 contains 14 residues. Germline V lookup: CDR1 MNHGY, CDR2 SAAAGT. Here the CDR3 reads CASIGPGSNQPQHF. Written as DNA, the CDR3 is TGTGCCAGCATAGGACCAGGAAGCAATCAGCCCCAGCATTTT.

The V and J genes are TRBV9 and TRBJ2-2, with 7 bases fitting TRBD1. The CDR3 has 16 residues. CDR1 and CDR2 (germline): SGDLS, YYNGEE. Trimming took 6 bases from V and 6 from J; bases not matched to a gene: 14. The CDR3 nucleotides are TGTGCCAGCACCCGGGGTGGCAGGGGGTCGTCCGGGGAGCTGTTTTTT. Protein: CASTRGGRGSSGELFF.

V and J are TRBV7-2 and TRBJ1-2, with D perhaps TRBD1 (5 bases). CDR3 length: 15 residues. Per the germline V gene, CDR1 is SGHTA and CDR2 is FQGNSA. Deletions cut 4 bases from V and 3 bases from J, with 15 bases between. The CDR3 DNA follows: TGTGCCAGCAGCTGGGACGGATTAACTTACTATGGCTACACCTTC. Translation: CASSWDGLTYYGYTF.